This is a list of T cell receptor beta chains from one sample in a study of T cells in narcolepsy. Some clones are missing from TCRdb's copy, which holds only in-frame ones; the method was immunoSEQ multiplex PCR. This table holds 27,000 or so clones, approximately 89% found once. Sequencing used CD45RA- memory CD4+ T cells from PBMCs. The origin of the receptors is a human donor with narcolepsy. The CDR3 runs from the conserved cysteine through the conserved F or W. D genes are given only for firm matches. Not all rows give a size; the values are once, few, many and, for expanded clones, a class.

abundance: -
j_gene: TRBJ2-2
d_gene: TRBD1
v_gene: TRBV2
CDR3nt: TGTGCCAGCAAACTAGACAGGGCGAACACCGGGGAGCTGTTTTTT
CDR3aa: CASKLDRANTGELFF

abundance: -
j_gene: TRBJ1-5
d_gene: TRBD1
v_gene: TRBV19
CDR3nt: TGTGCCAGTAGGGACAGGGATGTTCAGCCCCAGCATTTT
CDR3aa: CASRDRDVQPQHF

abundance: -
j_gene: TRBJ2-3
d_gene: TRBD2
v_gene: TRBV25-1
CDR3nt: TGTGCCAGCAGTGATGGGCTAGCGGGGGTGACAGATACGCAGTATTTT
CDR3aa: CASSDGLAGVTDTQYF

abundance: -
j_gene: TRBJ2-5
d_gene: TRBD1
v_gene: TRBV29-1
CDR3nt: TGCAGCGTTGCGAAGGGGGCGGCCCAAGAGACCCAGTACTTC
CDR3aa: CSVAKGAAQETQYF

abundance: -
j_gene: TRBJ2-1
d_gene: TRBD1
v_gene: TRBV5-6
CDR3nt: TGTGCCAGCAGCCCAGACAGGGCGGTTAGTGAGCAGTTCTTC
CDR3aa: CASSPDRAVSEQFF

abundance: -
j_gene: TRBJ1-1
d_gene: TRBD1
v_gene: TRBV28
CDR3nt: TGTGCCAGCAGTGCCAAGACAGGGGCAAACACTGAAGCTTTCTTT
CDR3aa: CASSAKTGANTEAFF

abundance: -
j_gene: TRBJ2-2
d_gene: -
v_gene: TRBV5-1
CDR3nt: TGCGCCAGCAGCTTGGCAGTAGGTGGACAGCCAACCGGGGAGCTGTTTTTT
CDR3aa: CASSLAVGGQPTGELFF

abundance: -
j_gene: TRBJ1-3
d_gene: TRBD1
v_gene: TRBV7-8
CDR3nt: TGTGCCAGCAGCCACAGGGGGTCTGGAAACACCATATATTTT
CDR3aa: CASSHRGSGNTIYF

abundance: few
j_gene: TRBJ1-2
d_gene: -
v_gene: TRBV28
CDR3nt: TGTGCCAGCAGTTTAGTAGGATCTGGGCCTGGCTACACCTTC
CDR3aa: CASSLVGSGPGYTF

abundance: few
j_gene: TRBJ1-2
d_gene: -
v_gene: TRBV28
CDR3nt: TGTGCCAGCAGCGATTCCTATGGCTACACCTTC
CDR3aa: CASSDSYGYTF

abundance: -
j_gene: TRBJ2-2
d_gene: -
v_gene: TRBV4-2
CDR3nt: TGTGCCAGCAGCGGGCAGGCTGAAACCACCGGGGAGCTGTTTTTT
CDR3aa: CASSGQAETTGELFF